Listed here is a single TCR beta chain. The record originates from a study of shared clonotypes between healthy human individuals. Each cell subset's genomic DNA was divided evenly among several immunoSEQ plates. Authors' methods: As immunoSEQ supplied junction-only sequences (without quality scores), filtering differed. Clones were sequenced by immunoSEQ multiplex PCR, and TCRdb holds only the in-frame ones, with some missing. That table furnishes V, J and clone size, whereas the DNA furnished D and trimming. Of roughly 2.5 million clones in the sample, around nine tenths are singletons; the top ten hold roughly 0.13%. V trimming: 6 bases; J trimming: 6 bases; junction bases outside the gene matches: 5. The CDR3 consists of 14 residues. CDR1 and CDR2 (germline): LNHDA, SQIVND (reference sequence).

This receptor was identified in a man aged 18 to 30 in good health. Sequenced: naive CD4+ T cells sorted from blood. The subset is: CD45RA+ positively selected. J is TRBJ1-5 and V is TRBV19; 10 nucleotides match TRBD1. Written as DNA, the CDR3 is TGTGCCAGTAGGGGGACAGGGGATGGTCAGCCCCAGCATTTT. Protein: CASRGTGDGQPQHF.